The source of this TCR beta chain is a study of Graves' ophthalmopathy and Graves' hyperthyroidism. This clonotype was seen ten or more times. Trimming cost V 0 bases and J 2 bases, with 5 bases left between them. The CDR3 sequence is 14 residues long. CDR1 and CDR2 from the germline V gene are SGHRS and YFSETQ. As the template, RNA transcripts were used to amplify TCR beta CDR3 regions. HTBI primers served in a first-round RT-PCR, which a second-round multiplex PCR followed. A single record per CDR3 protein comes from TCRdb applying MiXCR to the multiplex PCR reads. The profile covers 350,000 or so distinct CDR3 sequences, with 15% to 20% appearing a single time and approximately 13% taken by the ten largest.

The receptor's source is an adult man with Graves' ophthalmopathy. Material for sequencing was peripheral blood. The chain carries TRBV5-1 and TRBJ2-2, with D perhaps assigned TRBD1 or TRBD2 (5 bases each). Here the CDR3 DNA reads TGCGCCAGCAGCTTGGGGGACAACACCGGGGAGCTGTTTTTT. This gives the protein CASSLGDNTGELFF.